The rows below give T cell receptor beta chains drawn from one sample of a study of blood T cell repertoires in COVID-19. Using immunoSEQ multiplex PCR, the repertoire was profiled, and TCRdb retains in-frame clones only, with some absent. The sample holds under 45,000 clones; roughly 77% are singletons and the top ten take about 27%. Sequences were obtained from peripheral blood. The origin of the receptors is an elderly man with acute or convalescent COVID-19. Each CDR3 is given with its conserved first and last residue. A D gene is named only where the DNA matches it firmly. The size field is filled for only some rows; it gives once, few, many or a size class.

j_call clone_size d_call v_call cdr3_nt cdr3_aa
TRBJ2-5 . TRBD1 TRBV30 TGTGCCTGGAGAGCGGGACAGGGATCCCAAGAGACCCAGTACTTC CAWRAGQGSQETQYF
TRBJ2-7 . . TRBV6-6 TGTGCCAGCGGACTATCTTCGAGGGAGCAGTACTTC CASGLSSREQYF
TRBJ1-3 few . TRBV10-1 TGCGCCAGCAGGTGGAGCTCTGGAAACACCATATATTTT CASRWSSGNTIYF
TRBJ2-3 . . TRBV7-6 TGTGCCAGCTCCGCCGGCGGCGCCAGCACAGATACGCAGTATTTT CASSAGGASTDTQYF
TRBJ1-1 . TRBD1 TRBV9 TGTGCCAGCAGCGTGGGACAGCGTAACACTGAAGCTTTCTTT CASSVGQRNTEAFF
TRBJ1-4 . TRBD1 TRBV4-2 TGTGCCAGCAGCCAAGATCATGGGACAGGGGGTGAAAAACTGTTTTTT CASSQDHGTGGEKLFF
TRBJ2-4 . . TRBV11-3 TGTGCCAGCAGCCTCAGGGGAGGGAACATTCAGTACTTC CASSLRGGNIQYF
TRBJ2-7 . TRBD2 TRBV18 TGTGCCAGCTCACCACCGGGGACTAGCGGGAGCCTCGGGGGGTACGAGCAGTACTTC CASSPPGTSGSLGGYEQYF
TRBJ1-1 . . TRBV11-2 TGTGCCAGCAGCTTAGTGGCCGACACTGAAGCTTTCTTT CASSLVADTEAFF
TRBJ2-7 . . TRBV19 TGTGCCAGTAGTATACCAGGGAACTACGAGCAGTACTTC CASSIPGNYEQYF
TRBJ2-7 . TRBD2 TRBV28 TGTGCCAGCAGTTGGCCGGGACTAGGCTCCTACGAGCAGTACTTC CASSWPGLGSYEQYF
TRBJ2-1 once TRBD2 TRBV6-5 TGTGCCAGCAGGAGTGGACTAGCGGGAAATAATGAGCAGTTCTTC CASRSGLAGNNEQFF
TRBJ2-5 . . TRBV5-6 TGTGCCAGCAGCTACAGGGGAGGATGGGGAGAGACCCAGTACTTC CASSYRGGWGETQYF
TRBJ2-3 . TRBD1 TRBV29-1 TGCAGCGTTGAGGGGACCCTAGGACAGGGGAGAGATACGCAGTATTTT CSVEGTLGQGRDTQYF
TRBJ2-1 few . TRBV5-1 TGCGCCAGCAGCTTGACAGAAACCAATGAGCAGTTCTTC CASSLTETNEQFF
TRBJ2-2 . . TRBV5-1 TGCGCCAGCAGCTTGGACTGGAGCGACCCCGCGAACACCGGGGAGCTGTTTTTT CASSLDWSDPANTGELFF
TRBJ1-1 . . TRBV15 TGTGCCACCAGGAGTTATGTGAACACTGAAGCTTTCTTT CATRSYVNTEAFF
TRBJ1-6 . TRBD1 TRBV6-5 TGTGCCAGCAGTCCACCGGGACAGACTAATTCACCCCTCCACTTT CASSPPGQTNSPLHF
TRBJ2-7 few . TRBV4-1 TGCGCCAGCAGCCAAGATCGGACAGCCAGCTCCTACGAGCAGTACTTC CASSQDRTASSYEQYF
TRBJ1-1 . . TRBV6-1 TGTGCCAGCAGTGAAGCTGGGCGGGGTCGGGCTGAAGCTTTCTTT CASSEAGRGRAEAFF
TRBJ2-3 . . TRBV5-4 TGTGCCAGCAGCAGGGGGACCGCAGATACGCAGTATTTT CASSRGTADTQYF
TRBJ2-7 . . TRBV6-5 TGTGCCAGCAGTACTCGGGACAACTACGAGCAGTACTTC CASSTRDNYEQYF